Presented here are 5 T cell receptor beta chains from one specimen sequenced in a study of early T cells in non-severe SARS-CoV-2 infection. TCRdb re-called the 5' RACE reads with MiXCR, one entry per CDR3 protein. The sample holds tens of thousands of distinct CDR3 sequences, about 5% seen once. The source material was whole blood, sampled at baseline. These receptor sequences come from an adult who was a healthcare worker with PCR-confirmed SARS-CoV-2 infection or an uninfected control (not recorded which).

In this sample, this clonotype turned up many times. The rearrangement uses TRBV18 and TRBJ1-4, with a tentative D call TRBD1 (6 bases). CDR3 length: 16 amino acids. Trimming shortened V by 0 bases and J by 8 bases, and 16 bases separated the two germline ends. Per germline, CDR1 KGHSH and CDR2 LQKENI. The CDR3 sequence: CASSPPGAAWYEKLFF. CDR3 sequence (DNA): TGTGCCAGCTCACCACCGGGGGCAGCGTGGTACGAAAAACTGTTTTTT.

This clonotype was seen many times. The genes are TRBV7-8 and TRBJ2-5, with 7 positions matching TRBD2. V trimming: 4 bases; J trimming: 7 bases; junction bases outside the gene matches: 6. Germline lookup yields CDR1 SGHVS and CDR2 FQNEAQ. The CDR3 loop spans 13 amino acids. The CDR3, as DNA: TGTGCCAGCAGCTCGCGGGAGCAGGGGACCCAGTACTTC. The encoded protein is CASSSREQGTQYF.

This clonotype was detected ten times or more. The genes are TRBV2 and TRBJ2-1, with 7 bases that match TRBD2. CDR3 length: 13 residues. CDR1 SNHLY and CDR2 FYNNEI come from the germline V gene. Trimming cost V 11 bases and J 3 bases; bases outside gene matches: 7. The DNA for the CDR3 is TGTGCCTTGGCGTCTAGCGGCTACAATGAGCAGTTCTTC. Amino acids: CALASSGYNEQFF.

V and J are TRBV4-1 and TRBJ2-2; TRBD1 or TRBD2 may be the D gene (5 bases each). V lost 0 bases and J 5 bases, leaving 16 bases between the germline ends. The CDR3 spans 17 residues. The V gene's germline CDR1 is MGHRA and CDR2 YSYEKL. CDR3 nucleotide sequence: TGCGCCAGCAGCCAAGAGCCTCGGCAGGGACGAACCGGGGAGCTGTTTTTT. This sequence encodes CASSQEPRQGRTGELFF.

The rearrangement uses TRBV4-1 and TRBJ2-1; a weak D match, TRBD2 (5 bases). The CDR3 sequence is 19 residues long. Between the trimmed V and J ends, which lost 0 bases and 1 base, there was a span of 19 bases. Germline V gene lookup returns CDR1 MGHRA and CDR2 YSYEKL. The CDR3 region is CASSQDPEGEESSYNEQFF. The CDR3 DNA is TGCGCCAGCAGCCAAGATCCTGAGGGAGAGGAATCATCCTACAATGAGCAGTTCTTC.